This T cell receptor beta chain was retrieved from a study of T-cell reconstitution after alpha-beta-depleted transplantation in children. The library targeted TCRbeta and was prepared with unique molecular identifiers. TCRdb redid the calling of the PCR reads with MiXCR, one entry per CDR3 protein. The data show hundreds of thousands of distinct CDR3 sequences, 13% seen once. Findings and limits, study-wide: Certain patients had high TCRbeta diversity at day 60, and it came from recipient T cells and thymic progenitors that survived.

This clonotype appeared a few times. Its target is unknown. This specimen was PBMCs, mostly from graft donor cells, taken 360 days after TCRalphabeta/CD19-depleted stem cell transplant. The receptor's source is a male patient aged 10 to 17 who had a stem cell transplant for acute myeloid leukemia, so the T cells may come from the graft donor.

The CDR3 reads CASSSGQGKDTQYF. CDR3 coding DNA: TGCGCCAGCAGCTCCGGACAGGGAAAAGATACGCAGTATTTT. This chain uses TRBV5-1 with TRBJ2-3; TRBD1 agrees at 8 bases. Germline V gene sequence: CDR1 SGHRS, CDR2 YFSETQ. The CDR3 totals 14 residues. V lost 3 bases and J lost 5; bases outside the gene matches: 5.